This TCR beta chain stems from a study of tumor-infiltrating lymphocytes in primary liver carcinoma. The wider study: Staged T1-T3 N0M0, the tumors had sizes that ranged from about 4 to 10 cm across. Samples produced roughly 3.5 to 7.5 million productive TCRbeta reads, comparable across tissue types. Study-wide points: Tumors reached a significantly greater top-250-clone fraction than blood did (p = 0.039).

Without any cell sorting, about 18-30 mg of bulk tissue yielded co-extracted RNA and DNA. Patients in the cohort were treatment-naive and living with chronic HBV infection. Of note for this clonotype: Its antigen is currently unknown.

CDR1 is SEHNR, CDR2 FQNEAQ, per germline (reference sequence). The CDR3 runs to 14 residues. V lost 5 bases and J 7 bases, leaving 15 bases between the germline ends. Total RNA (around 500 ng) served as template for TCR beta cDNA synthesis primed by a constant-region primer. Each TCR beta library was derived from three nested multiplex PCR rounds that employed slightly modified ARM-PCR. TRBV1-TRBV30 forward primers paired with a C-beta reverse primer drove the first two PCR rounds, 10 cycles each. Each CDR3 protein gets one entry after TCRdb re-called the multiplex PCR reads with MiXCR. This sample carries some 110,000 distinct CDR3 sequences, 60% to 75% of them seen once, and the ten largest clones take about 8%.

This sequence originates from a woman in her sixties with primary liver carcinoma and hepatitis B virus infection. The specimen sequenced was liver tumor tissue from sampling region 3. The subset: tumor region T3, left-lateral pole. The gene calls are TRBV7-9 and TRBJ2-1; D unclear. CDR3 protein: CASSNQDPLNEQFF. The CDR3 bases are TGTGCCAGCAGCAACCAGGACCCCTTAAATGAGCAGTTCTTC.